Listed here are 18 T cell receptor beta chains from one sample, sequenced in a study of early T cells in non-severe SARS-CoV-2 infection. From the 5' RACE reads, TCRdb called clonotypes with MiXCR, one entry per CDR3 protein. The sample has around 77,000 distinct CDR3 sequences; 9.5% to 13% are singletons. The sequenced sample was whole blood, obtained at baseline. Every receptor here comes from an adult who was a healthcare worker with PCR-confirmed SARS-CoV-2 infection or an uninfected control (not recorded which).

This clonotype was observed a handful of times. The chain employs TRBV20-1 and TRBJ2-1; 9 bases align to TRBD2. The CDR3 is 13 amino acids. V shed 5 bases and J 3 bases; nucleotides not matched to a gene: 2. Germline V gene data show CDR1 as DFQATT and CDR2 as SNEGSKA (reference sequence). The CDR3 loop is CSADSGGYNEQFF. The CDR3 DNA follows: TGCAGTGCTGATAGCGGGGGCTACAATGAGCAGTTCTTC.

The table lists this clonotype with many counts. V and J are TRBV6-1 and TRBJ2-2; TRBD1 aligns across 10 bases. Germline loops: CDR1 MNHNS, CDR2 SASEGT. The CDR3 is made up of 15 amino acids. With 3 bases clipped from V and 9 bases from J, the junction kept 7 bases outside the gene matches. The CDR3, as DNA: TGTGCCAGCAGTGACATGGACAGGGGGAGCCGGGAGCTGTTTTTT. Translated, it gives CASSDMDRGSRELFF.

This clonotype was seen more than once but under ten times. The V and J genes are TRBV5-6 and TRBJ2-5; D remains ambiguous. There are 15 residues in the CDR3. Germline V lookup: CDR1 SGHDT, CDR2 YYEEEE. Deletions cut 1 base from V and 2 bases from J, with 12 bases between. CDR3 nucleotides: TGTGCCAGCAGCTTGCTATCATGGGGTCAAGAGACCCAGTACTTC. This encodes CASSLLSWGQETQYF.

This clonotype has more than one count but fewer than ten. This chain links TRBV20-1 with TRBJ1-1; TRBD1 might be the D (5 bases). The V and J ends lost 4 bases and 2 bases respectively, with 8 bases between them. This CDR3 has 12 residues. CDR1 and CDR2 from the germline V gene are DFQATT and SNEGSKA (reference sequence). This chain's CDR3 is CSAMGGNTEAFF. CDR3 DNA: TGCAGTGCTATGGGGGGAAACACTGAAGCTTTCTTT.

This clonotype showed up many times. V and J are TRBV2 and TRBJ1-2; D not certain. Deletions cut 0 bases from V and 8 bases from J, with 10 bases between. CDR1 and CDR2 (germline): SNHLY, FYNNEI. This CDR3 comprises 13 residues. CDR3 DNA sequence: TGTGCCAGCAGTGAAGCTGCTCGTGGAGGCTACACCTTC. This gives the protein CASSEAARGGYTF.

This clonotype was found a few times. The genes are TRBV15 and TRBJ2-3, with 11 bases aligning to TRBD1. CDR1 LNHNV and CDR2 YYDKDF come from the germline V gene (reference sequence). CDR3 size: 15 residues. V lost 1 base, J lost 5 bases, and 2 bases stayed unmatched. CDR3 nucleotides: TGTGCCACCAGCAGAGTAGGGACAGGGGGAGATACGCAGTATTTT. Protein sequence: CATSRVGTGGDTQYF.

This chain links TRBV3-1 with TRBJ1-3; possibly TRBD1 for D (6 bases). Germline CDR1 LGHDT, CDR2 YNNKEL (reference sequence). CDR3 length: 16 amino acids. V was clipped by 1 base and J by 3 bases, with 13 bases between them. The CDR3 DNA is TGTGCCAGCAGCCAAGGAGGGGGATCCGATGGAAACACCATATATTTT. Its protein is CASSQGGGSDGNTIYF.

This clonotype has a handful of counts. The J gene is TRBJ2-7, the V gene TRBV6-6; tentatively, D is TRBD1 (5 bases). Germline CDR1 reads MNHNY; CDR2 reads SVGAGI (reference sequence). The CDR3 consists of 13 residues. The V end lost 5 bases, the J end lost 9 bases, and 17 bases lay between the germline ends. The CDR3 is CASSQGPSSGQYF. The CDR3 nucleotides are TGTGCCAGCAGTCAGGGCCCTTCCTCCGGGCAGTACTTC.

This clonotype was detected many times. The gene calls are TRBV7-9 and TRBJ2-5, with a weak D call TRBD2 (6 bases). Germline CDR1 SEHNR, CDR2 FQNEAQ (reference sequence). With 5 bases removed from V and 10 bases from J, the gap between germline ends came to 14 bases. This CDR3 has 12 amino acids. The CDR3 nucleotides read TGTGCCAGCAGCCGCGGGACCGACGTCCAGTACTTC. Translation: CASSRGTDVQYF.

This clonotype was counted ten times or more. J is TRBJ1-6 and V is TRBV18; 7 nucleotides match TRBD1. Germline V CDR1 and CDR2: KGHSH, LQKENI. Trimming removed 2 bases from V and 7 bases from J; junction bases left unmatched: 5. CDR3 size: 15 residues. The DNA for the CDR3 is TGTGCCAGCTCACCATCGGCACAGGGGAATTCACCCCTCCACTTT. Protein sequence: CASSPSAQGNSPLHF.

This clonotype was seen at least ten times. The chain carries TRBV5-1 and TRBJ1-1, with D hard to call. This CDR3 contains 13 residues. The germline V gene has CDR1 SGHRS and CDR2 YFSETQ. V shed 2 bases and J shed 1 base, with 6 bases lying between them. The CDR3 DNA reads TGCGCCAGCAGCTTCACAGAGAACACTGAAGCTTTCTTT. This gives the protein CASSFTENTEAFF.

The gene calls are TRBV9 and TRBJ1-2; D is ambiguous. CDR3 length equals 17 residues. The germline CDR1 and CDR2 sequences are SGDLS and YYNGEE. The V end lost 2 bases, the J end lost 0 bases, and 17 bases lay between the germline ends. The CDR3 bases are TGTGCCAGCAGCGTTAGCCCCGCCGCCTTACCTAACTATGGCTACACCTTC. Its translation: CASSVSPAALPNYGYTF. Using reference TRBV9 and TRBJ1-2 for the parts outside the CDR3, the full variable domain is DSGVTQTPKHLITATGQRVTLRCSPRSGDLSVYWYQQSLDQGLQFLIQYYNGEERAKGNILERFSAQQFPDLHSELNLSSLELGDSALYFCASSVSPAALPNYGYTFGSGTRLTVV.

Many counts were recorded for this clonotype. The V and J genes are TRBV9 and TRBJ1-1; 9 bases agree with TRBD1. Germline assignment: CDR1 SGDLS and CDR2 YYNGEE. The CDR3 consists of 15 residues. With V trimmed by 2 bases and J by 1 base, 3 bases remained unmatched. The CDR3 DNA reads TGTGCCAGCAGCGTCGGGACAGGGCAGAACACTGAAGCTTTCTTT. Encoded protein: CASSVGTGQNTEAFF. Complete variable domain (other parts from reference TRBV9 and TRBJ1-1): DSGVTQTPKHLITATGQRVTLRCSPRSGDLSVYWYQQSLDQGLQFLIQYYNGEERAKGNILERFSAQQFPDLHSELNLSSLELGDSALYFCASSVGTGQNTEAFFGQGTRLTVV.

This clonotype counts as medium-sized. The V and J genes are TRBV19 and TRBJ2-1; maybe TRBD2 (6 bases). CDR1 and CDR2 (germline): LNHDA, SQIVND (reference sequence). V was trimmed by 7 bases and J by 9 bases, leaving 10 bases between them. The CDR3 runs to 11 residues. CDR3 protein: CASTGSGEQFF. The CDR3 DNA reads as TGTGCCAGTACCGGTAGCGGTGAGCAGTTCTTC.

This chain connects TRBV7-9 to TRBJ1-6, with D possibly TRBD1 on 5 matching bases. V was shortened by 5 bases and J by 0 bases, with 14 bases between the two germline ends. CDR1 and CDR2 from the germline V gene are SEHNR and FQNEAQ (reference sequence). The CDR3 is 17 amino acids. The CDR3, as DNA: TGTGCCAGCAGCCCGCACCGGGGGGTCTCCTATAATTCACCCCTCCACTTT. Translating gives CASSPHRGVSYNSPLHF.

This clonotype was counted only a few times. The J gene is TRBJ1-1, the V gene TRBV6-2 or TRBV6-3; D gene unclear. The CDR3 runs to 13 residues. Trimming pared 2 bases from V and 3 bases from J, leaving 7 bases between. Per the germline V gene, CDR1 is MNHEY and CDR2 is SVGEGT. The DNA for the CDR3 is TGTGCCAGCAGTTACGGGAGGGACACTGAAGCTTTCTTT. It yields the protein CASSYGRDTEAFF.

In nucleotides, the CDR3 is TGCGCCAGCAGTTCCGCCGTTGGGACTAGCTCCGCCAATGAGCAGTTCTTC. Protein: CASSSAVGTSSANEQFF. The chain combines TRBV10-1 with TRBJ2-1; 9 bases are shared with TRBD2. V was pared by 5 bases and J by 6 bases, with 14 bases of the junction left unmatched. CDR1 WNHNN and CDR2 SYGVQD come from the germline V gene (reference sequence). This CDR3 is built from 17 residues.

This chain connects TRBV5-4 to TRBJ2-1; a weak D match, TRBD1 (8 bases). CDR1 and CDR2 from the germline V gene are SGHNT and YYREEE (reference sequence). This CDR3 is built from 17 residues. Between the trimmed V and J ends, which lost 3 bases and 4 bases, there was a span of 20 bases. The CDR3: CASSWGSGTGQYNEQFF. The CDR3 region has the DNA TGTGCCAGCAGCTGGGGAAGCGGGACAGGACAATACAATGAGCAGTTCTTC.